These 5 T cell receptor beta chains share one sample of origin, sequenced in a study of preoperative IRX-2 immunotherapy in early breast cancer. Treatment defined: preoperative locoregional IRX-2 cytokine immunotherapy. The table came from immunoSEQ multiplex PCR; TCRdb's copy has only in-frame clones and leaves some out. The data contain around 30,000 clones, about 83% of them singletons. The material was lymph node tissue, obtained before IRX-2 immunotherapy. The receptors derive from a human donor with breast cancer.

The chain is built from TRBV7-1 and TRBJ2-7, with TRBD1 identical over 9 bases. TRBV7-1 is an open reading frame whose function is uncertain. V was clipped by 3 bases and J by 3 bases; unmatched bases: 3. CDR3 length equals 14 residues. CDR3 coding DNA: TGTGCCAGCAGCTCGGGACAGGGTAGCTACGAGCAGTACTTC. This sequence encodes CASSSGQGSYEQYF.

The chain couples TRBV29-1 to TRBJ2-1; 7 positions match TRBD2. Germline CDR1 is SQVTM and CDR2 is ANQGSEA. V trimming: 7 bases; J trimming: 0 bases; junction bases outside the gene matches: 6. CDR3 length: 14 residues. Written as DNA, the CDR3 is TGCAGCGCGAACGGCGGGAGCTCCTACAATGAGCAGTTCTTC. Translation: CSANGGSSYNEQFF.

This chain uses TRBV11-3 with TRBJ1-5; possibly TRBD1 for D (5 bases). Germline V gives CDR1 SGHNT, CDR2 YENEEA. The CDR3 extends over 14 amino acids. The V end lost 3 bases, the J end lost 5 bases, and 11 bases lay between the germline ends. The CDR3 DNA reads TGTGCCAGCAGCTTGCAGGGATCGTATCAGCCCCAGCATTTT. Its translation is CASSLQGSYQPQHF.

The rearrangement joins TRBV11-3 to TRBJ1-1; 7 bases match TRBD1. The V gene end was trimmed by 5 bases and the J gene end by 1 base; junction bases not matched to a gene: 4. The CDR3 runs to 14 residues. Germline CDR1 and CDR2: SGHNT and YENEEA. The CDR3 sequence is CASSPTGANTEAFF. Here the CDR3 DNA reads TGTGCCAGCAGCCCAACAGGGGCGAACACTGAAGCTTTCTTT.

The chain couples TRBV5-1 to TRBJ1-1; 7 bases line up with TRBD1. The CDR3 covers 16 residues. V shed 8 bases and J 4 bases; nucleotides not matched to a gene: 17. Germline CDR1 reads SGHRS; CDR2 reads YFSETQ. In DNA form, the CDR3 reads TGCGCCAGTAACCGACAGGGAAAGGTGGGGAGCACTGAAGCTTTCTTT. Amino acids: CASNRQGKVGSTEAFF.